This TCR beta chain was found in a study of shared clonotypes between healthy human individuals. Only one count was recorded for this clone. The V gene lost 0 bases and the J gene lost 2 bases, with 8 bases spanning the gap. CDR1 MNHEY and CDR2 SMNVEV come from the germline V gene (reference sequence). The CDR3 sequence is 15 residues long. Using immunoSEQ multiplex PCR, the repertoire was profiled, and TCRdb retains in-frame clones only, with some absent. In the table there are 2 million to 3 million clones, more than 85% of which are singletons. Sequencing was carried out using naive CD4+ T cells from PBMCs. Described subset: CD45RA+ positively selected. V gene TRBV27 combines with J gene TRBJ1-5; perhaps TRBD1 as D (6 bases). The sequence was collected from a man younger than 35 in good health. Some clones in this sample may be carry-over from other donors' samples. As DNA, the CDR3 is TGTGCCAGCAGTTTATCGTGGACAGGCAATCAGCCCCAGCATTTT. The encoded protein is CASSLSWTGNQPQHF.